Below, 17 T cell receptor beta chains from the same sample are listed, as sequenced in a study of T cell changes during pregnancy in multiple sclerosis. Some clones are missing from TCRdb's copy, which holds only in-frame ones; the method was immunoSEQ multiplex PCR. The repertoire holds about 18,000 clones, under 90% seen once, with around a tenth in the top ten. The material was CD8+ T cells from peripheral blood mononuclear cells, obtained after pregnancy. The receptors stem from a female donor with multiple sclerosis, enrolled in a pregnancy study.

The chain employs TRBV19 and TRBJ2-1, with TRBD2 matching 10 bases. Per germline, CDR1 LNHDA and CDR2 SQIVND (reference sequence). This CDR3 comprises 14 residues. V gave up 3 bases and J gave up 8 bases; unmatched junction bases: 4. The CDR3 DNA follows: TGTGCCAGTAGTATGACTAGCGGGTGGGATGAGCAGTTCTTC. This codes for CASSMTSGWDEQFF.

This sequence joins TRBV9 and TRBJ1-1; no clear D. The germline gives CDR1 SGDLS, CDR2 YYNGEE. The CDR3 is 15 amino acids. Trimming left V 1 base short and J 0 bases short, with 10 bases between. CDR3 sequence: CASSVLNRVNTEAFF. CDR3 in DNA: TGTGCCAGCAGCGTACTGAACCGGGTGAACACTGAAGCTTTCTTT.

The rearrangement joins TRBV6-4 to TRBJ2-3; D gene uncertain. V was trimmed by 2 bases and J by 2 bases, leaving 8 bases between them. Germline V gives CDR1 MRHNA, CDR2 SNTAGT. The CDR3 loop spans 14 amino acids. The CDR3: CASSDSSDTDTQYF. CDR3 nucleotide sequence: TGTGCCAGCAGTGACAGTTCAGACACAGATACGCAGTATTTT.

This chain's CDR3 is CASSLTSLQPADTQYF. DNA for the CDR3: TGTGCCAGCAGCCTGACTAGCCTCCAACCAGCAGATACGCAGTATTTT. The chain has TRBV11-2 and TRBJ2-3, with 7 bases matching TRBD2. The CDR3 loop spans 16 amino acids. With V trimmed by 5 bases and J by 4 bases, 12 bases remained unmatched. Germline V CDR1 and CDR2: SGHAT, FQNNGV.

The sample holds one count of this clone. This chain's CDR3 is CASSMKGTGELFF. The CDR3 DNA reads as TGTGCCAGTAGTATGAAGGGGACCGGGGAGCTGTTTTTT. The V gene is TRBV19, the J gene TRBJ2-2; the D gene is possibly TRBD1 (5 bases). The V end lost 3 bases, the J end lost 5 bases, and 7 bases lay between the germline ends. The CDR3 loop spans 13 amino acids. Germline V gene data show CDR1 as LNHDA and CDR2 as SQIVND (reference sequence).

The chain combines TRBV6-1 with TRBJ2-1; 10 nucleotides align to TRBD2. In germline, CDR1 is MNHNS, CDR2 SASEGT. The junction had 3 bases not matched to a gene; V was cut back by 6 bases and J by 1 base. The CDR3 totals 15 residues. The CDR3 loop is CASRPSGRSYNEQFF. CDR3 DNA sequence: TGTGCCAGCAGACCTAGCGGGAGATCCTACAATGAGCAGTTCTTC.

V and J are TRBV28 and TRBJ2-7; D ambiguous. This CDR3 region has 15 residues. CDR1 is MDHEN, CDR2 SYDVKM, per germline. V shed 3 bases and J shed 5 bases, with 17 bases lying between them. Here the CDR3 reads CASSFLTVGRHEQYF. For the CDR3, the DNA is TGTGCCAGCAGTTTTTTGACTGTTGGCAGACACGAGCAGTACTTC.

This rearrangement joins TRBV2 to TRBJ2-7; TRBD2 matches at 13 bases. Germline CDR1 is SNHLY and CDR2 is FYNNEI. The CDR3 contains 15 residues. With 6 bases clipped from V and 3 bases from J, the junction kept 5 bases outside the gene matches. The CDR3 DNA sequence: TGTGCCAGCAGCGACGGACTAGCGGGAGTCTACGAGCAGTACTTC. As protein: CASSDGLAGVYEQYF. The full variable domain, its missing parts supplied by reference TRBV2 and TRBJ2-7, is EPEVTQTPSHQVTQMGQEVILRCVPISNHLYFYWYRQILGQKVEFLVSFYNNEISEKSEIFDDQFSVERPDGSNFTLKIRSTKLEDSAMYFCASSDGLAGVYEQYFGPGTRLTVT.

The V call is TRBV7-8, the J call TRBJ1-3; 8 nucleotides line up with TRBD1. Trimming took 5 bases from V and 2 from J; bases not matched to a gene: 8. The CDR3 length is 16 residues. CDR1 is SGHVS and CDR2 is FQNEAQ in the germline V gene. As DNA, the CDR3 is TGTGCCAGCAGCCCGCACAGGGGGTCCCCTGGAAACACCATATATTTT. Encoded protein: CASSPHRGSPGNTIYF. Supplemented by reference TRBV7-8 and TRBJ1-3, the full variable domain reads GAGVSQSPRYKVAKRGQDVALRCDPISGHVSLFWYQQALGQGPEFLTYFQNEAQLDKSGLPSDRFFAERPEGSVSTLKIQRTQQEDSAVYLCASSPHRGSPGNTIYFGEGSWLTVV.

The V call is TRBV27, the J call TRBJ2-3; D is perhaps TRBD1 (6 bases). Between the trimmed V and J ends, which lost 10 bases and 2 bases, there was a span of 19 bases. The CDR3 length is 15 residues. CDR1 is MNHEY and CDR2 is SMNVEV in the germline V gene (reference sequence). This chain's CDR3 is CATRQGHDVTDTQYF. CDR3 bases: TGTGCCACTCGGCAGGGACACGATGTCACAGATACGCAGTATTTT.

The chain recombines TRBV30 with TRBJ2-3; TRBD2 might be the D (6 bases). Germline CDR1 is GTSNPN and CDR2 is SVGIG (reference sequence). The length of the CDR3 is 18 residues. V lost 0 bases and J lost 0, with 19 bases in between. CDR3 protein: CAWSVVSGYQTSTDTQYF. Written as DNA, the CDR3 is TGTGCCTGGAGTGTAGTTAGCGGATATCAAACTAGCACAGATACGCAGTATTTT.

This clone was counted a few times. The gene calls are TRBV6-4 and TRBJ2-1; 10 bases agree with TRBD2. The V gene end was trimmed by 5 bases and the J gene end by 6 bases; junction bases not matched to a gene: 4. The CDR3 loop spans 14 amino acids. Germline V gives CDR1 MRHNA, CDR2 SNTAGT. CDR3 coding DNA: TGTGCCAGCAGTAGCGGGGGGGCCAGCAATGAGCAGTTCTTC. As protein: CASSSGGASNEQFF.

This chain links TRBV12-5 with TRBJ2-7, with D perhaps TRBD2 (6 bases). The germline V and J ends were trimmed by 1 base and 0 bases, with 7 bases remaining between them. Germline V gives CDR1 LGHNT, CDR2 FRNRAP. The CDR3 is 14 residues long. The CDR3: CASGLAGSSYEQYF. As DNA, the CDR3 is TGTGCTAGTGGTTTGGCCGGGAGCTCCTACGAGCAGTACTTC.

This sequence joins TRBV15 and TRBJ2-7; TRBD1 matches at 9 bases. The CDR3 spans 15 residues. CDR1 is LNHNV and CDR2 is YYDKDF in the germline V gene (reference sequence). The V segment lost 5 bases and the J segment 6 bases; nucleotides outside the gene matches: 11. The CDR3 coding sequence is TGTGCCACCAGCGGACCGGGACAGGGAGAGTCCGAGCAGTACTTC. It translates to CATSGPGQGESEQYF.

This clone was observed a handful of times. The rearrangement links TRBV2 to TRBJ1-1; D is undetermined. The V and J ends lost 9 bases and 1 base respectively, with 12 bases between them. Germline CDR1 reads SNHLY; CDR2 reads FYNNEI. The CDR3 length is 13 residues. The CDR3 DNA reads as TGTGCCAGTCCTGGGCTGACGAACACTGAAGCTTTCTTT. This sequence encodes CASPGLTNTEAFF.

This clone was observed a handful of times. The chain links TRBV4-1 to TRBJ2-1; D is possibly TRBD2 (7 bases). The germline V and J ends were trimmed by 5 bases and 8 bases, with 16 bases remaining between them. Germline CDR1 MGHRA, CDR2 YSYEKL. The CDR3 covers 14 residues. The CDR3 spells CASSDRLGGDEQFF. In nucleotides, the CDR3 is TGCGCCAGCAGCGATAGACTAGGGGGGGATGAGCAGTTCTTC.

The CDR3 is CASSQQGIYGYTF. CDR3 DNA: TGTGCCAGCAGTCAACAGGGAATCTATGGCTACACCTTC. The chain joins TRBV6-5 to TRBJ1-2; TRBD1 might be the D (6 bases). V lost 5 bases and J lost 4, with 11 bases in between. This CDR3 has 13 amino acids. The germline V gene encodes CDR1 MNHEY and CDR2 SVGAGI.